A single sample is the source of the 2 T cell receptor beta chains below, sequenced in a study of cytomegalovirus exposure and HLA in healthy donors. PCR was performed using 60 Vbeta and 13 Jbeta primers. The protocol was immunoSEQ multiplex PCR, while the TCRdb copy is restricted to in-frame clones and leaves out a portion. This table holds roughly 120,000 clones, more than 75% found once. Sequencing was carried out using PBMCs. These receptors came from a woman in her sixties or seventies in good health and CMV-seropositive.

The gene calls are TRBV15 and TRBJ1-1; no firm D call. Trimming removed 1 base at V and 0 bases at J, with 6 bases between. Germline V gene sequence: CDR1 LNHNV, CDR2 YYDKDF (reference sequence). The CDR3 is made up of 14 amino acids. The CDR3 coding sequence is TGTGCCACCAGCAGAGCCGGGGTGAACACTGAAGCTTTCTTT. This codes for CATSRAGVNTEAFF.

The V and J genes are TRBV21-1 and TRBJ2-7; whether TRBD2, the table's D call, matches the DNA was not checked. TRBV21-1 is annotated as a pseudogene. The CDR3 spans 18 residues. The CDR3 sequence is CASSKANLGLAGSYEQYF. CDR3 DNA sequence: TGTGCCAGCAGCAAGGCGAACCTGGGGCTAGCGGGGTCCTACGAGCAGTACTTC.